This T cell receptor (beta chain) is drawn from a study of blood T cell repertoires in COVID-19. Overall study context: The United States, Italy and Spain were the sources of the acute and convalescent COVID-19 samples. T cells, B-cell-depleted T cells, or PBMCs provided the cDNA or gDNA that served as material.

Participants were placed into cohorts based on the clinical history they reported. Per the original data handling: Quantification of nucleated cells was approximated via reference gene primer amplification. Method: immunoSEQ multiplex PCR; TCRdb's copy keeps in-frame clones and lacks some. V, J and clone size are taken as reported in that table, and D and trimming were inferred from the DNA itself. The table includes about 400,000 clones, about 90% detected once. In this sample, this clone turned up once. The sequence was collected from a woman in her twenties or thirties who had recovered from COVID-19. Sequenced material: PBMCs or T cells enriched from blood (not recorded which).

DNA for the CDR3: TGTGCCAGCAGTTCCGAGCCTAGCGGGAGCTACGAGCAGTACTTC. Amino acid sequence: CASSSEPSGSYEQYF. J is TRBJ2-7 and V is TRBV28, with TRBD2 identical over 10 bases. V was pared by 4 bases and J by 3 bases, with 6 bases of the junction left unmatched. The germline V gene encodes CDR1 MDHEN and CDR2 SYDVKM. There are 15 residues in the CDR3.